This record covers a single T cell receptor (beta chain). These data come from a study of multiple sclerosis patients with progressive multifocal leukoencephalopathy. Time point reported: time of PML onset. Germline CDR1 is MNHNY and CDR2 is SVGAGI (reference sequence). V gave up 10 bases and J gave up 6 bases, with 16 bases separating them. This CDR3 comprises 13 residues. Assay: immunoSEQ multiplex PCR; the TCRdb copy retains only in-frame clones and omits some. Of tens of thousands of clones listed, 85% to 90% were seen once; the top ten hold around an eighth. V usage is TRBV6-6 and J usage is TRBJ1-5; unclear D gene. The receptor comes from a woman between 25 and 40 years old with progressive multifocal leukoencephalopathy. This sample comprised PBMCs, obtained from a patient treated with natalizumab. The CDR3 nucleotides read TGTGCCATCTCCACGGGGTTAGGTCAGCCCCAGCATTTT. It yields the protein CAISTGLGQPQHF.